Below, 29 T cell receptor beta chains from the same sample are listed, as sequenced in a study of Ad26.COV2.S vaccination and SARS-CoV-2 variants. This table comes from immunoSEQ multiplex PCR, and its TCRdb copy is limited to in-frame clones, with some not included. Seen here are around 450,000 clones, 89% observed once, and the top ten hold roughly 1.7%. As to treatment: 15 to 20 received Ad26.COV2.S at low or high dose, single or two shots; a few received placebo; per-sample allocation not given. Specimen acquisition occurred on day 63 following the initial vaccine or placebo injection. The sample in question was peripheral blood, obtained in a trial of Ad26.COV2.S vaccine versus placebo. The source is a person aged 18 to 65 who received the Ad26.COV2.S COVID-19 vaccine or a placebo.

Of note for this clone: Without the conserved terminal phenylalanine or tryptophan, this CDR3 likely stems from a read error. It is unclear where the CDR3 begins or ends on the DNA, so no DNA is shown, and the CDR3 is as TCRdb lists it. The chain uses TRBV4-1 and TRBJ1-1. Germline V gene sequence: CDR1 MGHRA, CDR2 YSYEKL. Inclusive of both ends, the CDR3 amounts to 15 amino acids. The CDR3 is CASSQSFLWDGPTKM.

The chain uses TRBV6-5 and TRBJ2-3; D call uncertain. CDR1 and CDR2 from the germline V gene are MNHEY and SVGAGI. V dropped 6 bases and J dropped 6 bases, with 10 bases sitting between them. The CDR3 length is 12 residues. The CDR3, as DNA: TGTGCCAGCAGAGCCTTAGGGGATACGCAGTATTTT. Its translation: CASRALGDTQYF.

The chain links TRBV19 to TRBJ1-2; D unclear. The V gene's germline CDR1 is LNHDA and CDR2 SQIVND (reference sequence). The V end was cut by 7 bases, the J end by 2 bases, with 8 bases between. The CDR3 runs to 12 residues. The CDR3 spells CASTTVNYGYTF. The CDR3 nucleotides are TGTGCCAGTACAACTGTCAACTATGGCTACACCTTC.

The CDR3 here is CASSFTYQETQYF. Written as DNA, the CDR3 is TGTGCCAGCAGCTTTACTTACCAAGAGACCCAGTACTTC. The J gene is TRBJ2-5, the V gene TRBV11-1; no reliable D call. V was trimmed by 3 bases and J by 0 bases, leaving 5 bases between them. Germline V gene sequence: CDR1 SGHAT, CDR2 FQDESV (reference sequence). The CDR3 has 13 residues.

The V and J genes are TRBV11-3 and TRBJ1-1; maybe TRBD1 (6 bases). Trimming took off 6 bases at V and 5 bases at J, with 19 bases between the two ends. This CDR3 spans 15 amino acids. From germline, CDR1 is SGHNT and CDR2 YENEEA. The CDR3 DNA sequence: TGTGCCAGCAGTATATCAGGGGCAGGAGAGACTGAAGCTTTCTTT. Translated, it gives CASSISGAGETEAFF. Looking up the rest from reference TRBV11-3 and TRBJ1-1 gives the full variable domain: EAGVVQSPRYKIIEKKQPVAFWCNPISGHNTLYWYLQNLGQGPELLIRYENEEAVDDSQLPKDRFSAERLKGVDSTLKIQPAELGDSAVYLCASSISGAGETEAFFGQGTRLTVV.

This chain joins TRBV19 and TRBJ2-2; D ambiguous. V lost 0 bases, J lost 6 bases, and 8 bases lay in between. The CDR3 sequence is 14 residues long. Germline V lookup: CDR1 LNHDA, CDR2 SQIVND (reference sequence). CDR3 residues: CASSIESSPGELFF. The CDR3 nucleotides read TGTGCCAGTAGTATAGAGTCTAGTCCCGGGGAGCTGTTTTTT.

Only a few counts were recorded for this clone. This chain connects TRBV6-2 or TRBV6-3 to TRBJ1-5, with D unclear. V was clipped by 3 bases and J by 7 bases, with 13 bases between them. The CDR3 consists of 14 residues. Germline V lookup: CDR1 MNHEY, CDR2 SVGEGT. CDR3 coding DNA: TGTGCCAGCAGTTATCTCGAAGGTTGGCAGCCCCAGCATTTT. It specifies CASSYLEGWQPQHF.

The chain is built from TRBV5-1 and TRBJ1-3, with TRBD1 matching 8 bases. The V and J ends lost 4 bases and 0 bases, in that order; junction bases with no gene match: 3. The CDR3 has 15 residues. Germline values: CDR1 SGHRS, CDR2 YFSETQ. CDR3 nucleotides: TGCGCCAGCAGCCGAGACAGGGGCTCTGGAAACACCATATATTTT. It yields the protein CASSRDRGSGNTIYF.

This chain uses TRBV25-1 with TRBJ2-3, with D perhaps TRBD1 (5 bases). Germline CDR1 MGHDK, CDR2 SYGVNS. The CDR3 covers 17 residues. V was clipped by 10 bases and J by 2 bases, with 25 bases between them. CDR3 nucleotides: TGTGCCACACAGCCGACAGCCGCATTCAGGGCCACAGATACGCAGTATTTT. Protein sequence: CATQPTAAFRATDTQYF.

The J gene is TRBJ1-5, the V gene TRBV27; 12 bases map to TRBD1. The J segment lost 0 bases and the V segment lost 5 bases, leaving 8 bases of the junction unmatched. The CDR3 has 18 amino acids. CDR1 and CDR2 from the germline V gene are MNHEY and SMNVEV (reference sequence). CDR3 nucleotide sequence: TGTGCCAGCAGTCCGGGGACAGGGGGCCTTTATAGCAATCAGCCCCAGCATTTT. Translated, it gives CASSPGTGGLYSNQPQHF.

The chain is built from TRBV2 and TRBJ1-6; a possible D gene is TRBD1 (6 bases). This CDR3 region has 15 residues. Trimming removed 6 bases from V and 10 bases from J, with 19 bases in between. CDR1 and CDR2 from the germline V gene are SNHLY and FYNNEI. This CDR3 reads CASRARTALTSPLHF. CDR3 nucleotides: TGTGCCAGCAGAGCTAGGACAGCCCTGACCTCACCCCTCCACTTT.

The chain couples TRBV28 to TRBJ2-4; D may be TRBD1 or TRBD2 (5 bases each). This CDR3 comprises 17 residues. Germline assignment: CDR1 MDHEN and CDR2 SYDVKM. The ends were cut back, 2 bases at V and 0 bases at J, with 14 bases in the middle. CDR3 in amino acids: CASSLRGSGGAKNIQYF. The CDR3 DNA sequence: TGTGCCAGCAGTTTAAGGGGCAGCGGAGGAGCCAAAAACATTCAGTACTTC.

In DNA, the CDR3 is TGTGCCAGCTCACCAATTGCGGGAGCAGGTGATACGCAGTATTTT. As protein: CASSPIAGAGDTQYF. The V call is TRBV18, the J call TRBJ2-3; TRBD2 agrees at 7 bases. The germline V gene encodes CDR1 KGHSH and CDR2 LQKENI. V was clipped by 2 bases and J by 6 bases; unmatched bases: 8. This CDR3 region has 15 residues. The whole variable domain, remainder taken from reference TRBV18 and TRBJ2-3, is NAGVMQNPRHLVRRRGQEARLRCSPMKGHSHVYWYRQLPEEGLKFMVYLQKENIIDESGMPKERFSAEFPKEGPSILRIQQVVRGDSAAYFCASSPIAGAGDTQYFGPGTRLTVL.

The chain joins TRBV6-6 to TRBJ2-4, with a possible D match to TRBD1 (5 bases). The V gene lost 8 bases and the J gene lost 6 bases, with 14 bases spanning the gap. The CDR3 loop spans 13 amino acids. Germline V gene data show CDR1 as MNHNY and CDR2 as SVGAGI (reference sequence). The CDR3 DNA is TGTGCCAGCCGTGGAGAAGGGGTAAACATTCAGTACTTC. Translating gives CASRGEGVNIQYF.

The V gene is TRBV6-5, the J gene TRBJ2-3, with 8 positions matching TRBD1. The V segment lost 5 bases and the J segment 4 bases; nucleotides outside the gene matches: 5. This CDR3 region has 14 residues. Germline V gene sequence: CDR1 MNHEY, CDR2 SVGAGI. In DNA form, the CDR3 reads TGTGCCAGCAGTACCGGACAGGGACCAGATACGCAGTATTTT. This translates into CASSTGQGPDTQYF.

This clone has only one observation. The rearrangement links TRBV20-1 to TRBJ1-2; a weak D match, TRBD1 (5 bases). V lost 3 bases, J lost 0 bases, and 11 bases lay in between. This CDR3 comprises 14 residues. Per germline, CDR1 DFQATT and CDR2 SNEGSKA (reference sequence). The DNA of the CDR3 is TGCAGTGCTAGTCCACAGGAGGCTAACTATGGCTACACCTTC. It specifies CSASPQEANYGYTF.

This chain connects TRBV6-5 to TRBJ2-5; D gene uncertain. Trimming removed 4 bases at V and 8 bases at J, with 8 bases between. CDR3 length: 11 amino acids. Germline V gene data show CDR1 as MNHEY and CDR2 as SVGAGI. CDR3 region: CASSSGRTQYF. CDR3 coding DNA: TGTGCCAGCAGTTCCGGTCGAACCCAGTACTTC.

This sequence joins TRBV6-2 or TRBV6-3 and TRBJ1-5; 7 nucleotides align to TRBD1. The V gene's germline CDR1 is MNHEY and CDR2 SVGEGT. J lost 0 bases, V lost 1 base, and 6 bases had no gene match. This CDR3 has 17 amino acids. This CDR3 is CASSYFTGVYSNQPQHF. DNA for the CDR3: TGTGCCAGCAGTTACTTTACAGGGGTTTATAGCAATCAGCCCCAGCATTTT.

The V call is TRBV11-2, the J call TRBJ1-2; D remains unclear. This CDR3 comprises 14 residues. Trimming took off 5 bases at V and 0 bases at J, with 10 bases between the two ends. CDR1 is SGHAT, CDR2 FQNNGV, per germline. CDR3 amino acids: CASSLGSPNYGYTF. The CDR3 DNA is TGTGCCAGCAGCCTGGGTTCGCCTAACTATGGCTACACCTTC.

The chain joins TRBV12-5 to TRBJ1-1, with 9 bases that match TRBD1. This CDR3 has 14 residues. Germline values: CDR1 LGHNT, CDR2 FRNRAP. After removal of 5 bases from V and 1 base from J, the junction contained 2 bases not matched to a gene. CDR3 loop: CASGRTGENTEAFF. CDR3 bases: TGTGCTAGTGGTCGGACAGGGGAGAACACTGAAGCTTTCTTT.

The rearrangement links TRBV9 to TRBJ2-2; 11 positions agree with TRBD2. Germline V gene lookup returns CDR1 SGDLS and CDR2 YYNGEE. CDR3 size: 15 residues. The J segment lost 8 bases and the V segment lost 3 bases, leaving 6 bases of the junction unmatched. CDR3 residues: CASSATLAGGGELFF. The CDR3 coding sequence is TGTGCCAGCAGCGCCACTCTAGCGGGAGGTGGGGAGCTGTTTTTT.

The genes are TRBV2 and TRBJ1-1; D is undetermined. This CDR3 has 12 amino acids. The germline CDR1 and CDR2 sequences are SNHLY and FYNNEI. V gave up 4 bases and J gave up 0 bases, with 3 bases separating them. The DNA for the CDR3 is TGTGCCAGCAGTGTGATGAACACTGAAGCTTTCTTT. Its translation is CASSVMNTEAFF.

The V call is TRBV7-8, the J call TRBJ1-2; no reliable D call. CDR1 and CDR2 (germline): SGHVS, FQNEAQ. This CDR3 has 13 residues. V was pared by 1 base and J by 8 bases, with 11 bases between. CDR3 sequence reads: CASSLVVGYGYTF. Written as DNA, the CDR3 is TGTGCCAGCAGCTTAGTTGTTGGGTACGGCTACACCTTC.

The chain has TRBV18 and TRBJ2-7, with D tentatively TRBD1 (6 bases). In germline, CDR1 is KGHSH, CDR2 LQKENI. V was cut by 5 bases and J by 0 bases, with 11 bases left in between. The CDR3 is made up of 14 amino acids. This chain's CDR3 is CASSNTGNSYEQYF. The CDR3, as DNA: TGTGCCAGCTCAAATACAGGGAACTCCTACGAGCAGTACTTC.

As for this clone: One end of the junction fails to match germline, which may point to a read error. The chain combines TRBV11-2 with TRBJ2-3, with 13 positions matching TRBD2. This CDR3 is built from 13 residues. Germline V gene lookup returns CDR1 SGHAT and CDR2 FQNNGV. CDR3 coding DNA: TGTGCCAGCAGCTTAGATGGACTAGCGGGAGAGGGTTTT. Translation: CASSLDGLAGEGF.

The V gene is TRBV5-1, the J gene TRBJ2-3, with 10 bases aligning to TRBD2. This CDR3 is 17 amino acids long. V lost 3 bases and J lost 4; bases outside the gene matches: 11. Germline V CDR1 and CDR2: SGHRS, YFSETQ. CDR3 amino acids: CASSYSYLAGESDTQYF. CDR3 coding DNA: TGCGCCAGCAGCTACAGCTACCTAGCGGGAGAATCAGATACGCAGTATTTT.

This clone was picked up a small number of times. The chain uses TRBV28 and TRBJ1-2, with no clear D. Trimming shortened V by 5 bases and J by 8 bases, and 15 bases separated the two germline ends. Germline-derived CDR1 and CDR2 are MDHEN and SYDVKM. The CDR3 has 13 amino acids. CDR3 sequence: CASSPDARRGYTF. The CDR3 coding sequence is TGTGCCAGCAGTCCGGATGCCCGACGGGGCTACACCTTC.

The chain has TRBV14 and TRBJ2-7; 7 bases match TRBD2. V dropped 4 bases and J dropped 2; count of bases not matched to a gene: 20. Germline CDR1 and CDR2: SGHDN and FVKESK. CDR3 length: 19 residues. The CDR3 region has the DNA TGTGCCAGCAGCCCTCGCCGGGACTACCATATAAACCCTACCTACGAGCAGTACTTC. Translation: CASSPRRDYHINPTYEQYF.

The V and J genes are TRBV2 and TRBJ1-6; tentative D call: TRBD1 (6 bases). Germline loops: CDR1 SNHLY, CDR2 FYNNEI. This CDR3 spans 16 amino acids. The V end lost 7 bases, the J end lost 7 bases, and 20 bases lay between the germline ends. CDR3 in DNA: TGTGCCAGCATCCAAACGATGGGGGCTAAAAATTCACCCCTCCACTTT. Its translation: CASIQTMGAKNSPLHF.